This TCR beta chain was observed in a study of Graves' ophthalmopathy and Graves' hyperthyroidism. Study-wide points: The model reached roughly 70% sensitivity and 72.22% specificity for predicting ophthalmopathy progression.

As diagnostic evidence, clinical symptoms, serum thyroxine, TRAb, thyroid ultrasound and orbital computed tomography were relied upon. Germline V gene sequence: CDR1 SGHDN, CDR2 FVKESK. The CDR3 sequence is 13 residues long. Trimming left V 2 bases short and J 0 bases short, with 4 bases between. In this sample, this clonotype turned up many times. The antigen remains unidentified. Transcripts of RNA were the source for amplifying TCR beta CDR3 regions. In the first round, RT-PCR was carried out with HTBI primers, and a multiplex PCR formed the second round. TCRdb reanalysed the multiplex PCR reads using MiXCR and keeps one entry per CDR3 protein. The repertoire includes 650,000 to 900,000 distinct CDR3 sequences, roughly 40% of them detected once, and 35% to 55% sits in the top ten.

The TCR was taken from an adult man with Graves' ophthalmopathy. The chain has TRBV14 and TRBJ2-5, with D uncertain. The sequenced sample consisted of peripheral blood. CDR3 nucleotides: TGTGCCAGCAGCCAAACGTACCAAGAGACCCAGTACTTC. Its translation: CASSQTYQETQYF.